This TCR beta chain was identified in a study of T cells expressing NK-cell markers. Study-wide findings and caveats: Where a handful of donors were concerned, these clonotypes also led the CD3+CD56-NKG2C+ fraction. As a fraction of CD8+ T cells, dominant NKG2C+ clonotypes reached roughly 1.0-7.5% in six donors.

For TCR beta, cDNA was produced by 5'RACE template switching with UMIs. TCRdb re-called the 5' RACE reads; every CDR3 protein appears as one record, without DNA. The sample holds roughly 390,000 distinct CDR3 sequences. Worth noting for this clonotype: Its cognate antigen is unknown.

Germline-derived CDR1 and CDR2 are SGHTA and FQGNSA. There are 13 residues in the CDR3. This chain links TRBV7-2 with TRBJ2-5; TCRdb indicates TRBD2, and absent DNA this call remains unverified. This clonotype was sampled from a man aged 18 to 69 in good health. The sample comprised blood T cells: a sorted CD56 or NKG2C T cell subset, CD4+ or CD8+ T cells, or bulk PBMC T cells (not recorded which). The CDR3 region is CASSSNEGETQYF.